The clone carrying this T cell receptor beta chain was picked up a small number of times. The antigen remains undetermined. As the template, RNA transcripts were used to amplify TCR beta CDR3 regions. The first-round RT-PCR employed HTBI primers together with the Qiagen OneStep RT-PCR kit. A multiplex PCR was then performed as the second round. Each CDR3 protein gets one entry after TCRdb re-called the multiplex PCR reads with MiXCR. Here the sample spans 200,000 to 300,000 distinct CDR3 sequences, around 45% being singletons. CDR1 is MGHRA and CDR2 is YSYEKL in the germline V gene. Germline trimming cut 5 bases from V and 9 bases from J; bases unmatched to any gene: 15. The CDR3 runs 16 residues. None of the included patients had other autoimmune diseases, uncontrolled infections, pregnancy or lactation, as these led to exclusion. This specimen comes from a study of Graves' ophthalmopathy and Graves' hyperthyroidism. Study background: Before any treatment was given, at initial diagnosis, peripheral blood was collected. The study's findings and limits: Among expanded thyroid clonotypes above 0.001 frequency, most also occurred in blood. Built on 13 signatures, a model told ophthalmopathy apart from stable hyperthyroidism with about 85% sensitivity and 75% to 82% specificity.

This receptor was taken from an adult man with Graves' ophthalmopathy. The chain employs TRBV4-1 and TRBJ2-5, with 10 bases matching TRBD2. Specimen: peripheral blood. As DNA, the CDR3 is TGCGCCAGCAGCAAAAGTGGACTAGCGGAGCATGGGGCCCAGTACTTC. Amino acid sequence: CASSKSGLAEHGAQYF.